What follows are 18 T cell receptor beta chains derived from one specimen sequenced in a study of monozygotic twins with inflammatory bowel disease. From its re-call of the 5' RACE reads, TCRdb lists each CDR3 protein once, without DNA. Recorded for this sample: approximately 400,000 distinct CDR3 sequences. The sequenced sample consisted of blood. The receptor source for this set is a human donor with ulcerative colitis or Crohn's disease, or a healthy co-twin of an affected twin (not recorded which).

The CDR3 loop reads CSARGLTSGGRTDTQYF. This chain links TRBV20-1 with TRBJ2-3; there is no DNA to check the TCRdb D call of TRBD2. From germline, CDR1 is DFQATT and CDR2 SNEGSKA (reference sequence). This CDR3 comprises 17 residues.

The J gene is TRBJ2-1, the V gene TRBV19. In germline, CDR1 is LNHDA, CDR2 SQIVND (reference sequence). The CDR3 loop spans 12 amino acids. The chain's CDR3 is CASLGSYNEQFF.

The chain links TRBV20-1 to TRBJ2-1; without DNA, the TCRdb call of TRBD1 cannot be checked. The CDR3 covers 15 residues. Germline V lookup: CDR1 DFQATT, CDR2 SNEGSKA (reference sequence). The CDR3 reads CSARDWQGGGDEQFF.

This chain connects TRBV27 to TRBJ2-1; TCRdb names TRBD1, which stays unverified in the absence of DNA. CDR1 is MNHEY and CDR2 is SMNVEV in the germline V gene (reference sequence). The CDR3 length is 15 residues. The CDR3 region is CASSVRQGSPSEQFF.

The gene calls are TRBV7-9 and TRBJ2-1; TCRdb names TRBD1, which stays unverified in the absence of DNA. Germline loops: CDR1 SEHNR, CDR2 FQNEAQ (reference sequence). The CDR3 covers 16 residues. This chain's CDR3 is CASSLRGGTDKNEQFF. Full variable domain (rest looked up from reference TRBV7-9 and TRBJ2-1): DTGVSQNPRHKITKRGQNVTFRCDPISEHNRLYWYRQTLGQGPEFLTYFQNEAQLEKSRLLSDRFSAERPKGSFSTLEIQRTEQGDSAMYLCASSLRGGTDKNEQFFGPGTRLTVL.

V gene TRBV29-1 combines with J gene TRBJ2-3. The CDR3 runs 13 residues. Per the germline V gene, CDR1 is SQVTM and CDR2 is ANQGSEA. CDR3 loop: CSVDRLATDTQYF.

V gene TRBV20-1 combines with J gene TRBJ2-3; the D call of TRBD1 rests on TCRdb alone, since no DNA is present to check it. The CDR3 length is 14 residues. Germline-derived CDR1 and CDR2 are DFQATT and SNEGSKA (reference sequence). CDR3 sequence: CSAKNGGSTDTQYF.

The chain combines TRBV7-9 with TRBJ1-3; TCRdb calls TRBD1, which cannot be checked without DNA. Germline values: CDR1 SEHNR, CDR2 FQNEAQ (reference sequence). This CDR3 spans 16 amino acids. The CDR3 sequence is CASSLADWERRITIYF.

Here the CDR3 reads CASSWDGSQETQYF. The chain is built from TRBV27 and TRBJ2-5. CDR1 is MNHEY and CDR2 is SMNVEV in the germline V gene (reference sequence). The CDR3 extends over 14 amino acids.

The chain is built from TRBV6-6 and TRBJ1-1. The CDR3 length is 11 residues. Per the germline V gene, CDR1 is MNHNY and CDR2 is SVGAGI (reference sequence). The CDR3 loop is CASSTQSGAFF.

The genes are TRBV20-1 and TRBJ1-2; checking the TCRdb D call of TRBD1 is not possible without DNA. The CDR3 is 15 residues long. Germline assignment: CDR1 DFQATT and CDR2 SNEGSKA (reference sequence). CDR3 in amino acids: CSARDGRGKGYGYTF.

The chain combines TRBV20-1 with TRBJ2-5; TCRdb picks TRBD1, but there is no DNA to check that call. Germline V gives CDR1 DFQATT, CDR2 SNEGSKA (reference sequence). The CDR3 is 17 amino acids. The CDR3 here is CSARDETGTGTMKTQYF.

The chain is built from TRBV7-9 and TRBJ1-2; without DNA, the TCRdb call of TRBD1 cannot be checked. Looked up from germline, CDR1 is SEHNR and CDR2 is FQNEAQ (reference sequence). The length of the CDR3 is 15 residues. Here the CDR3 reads CASSKTGGPNYGYTF.

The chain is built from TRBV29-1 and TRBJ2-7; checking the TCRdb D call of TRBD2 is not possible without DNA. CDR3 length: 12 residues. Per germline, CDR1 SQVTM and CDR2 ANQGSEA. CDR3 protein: CSVGTTTYELYF.

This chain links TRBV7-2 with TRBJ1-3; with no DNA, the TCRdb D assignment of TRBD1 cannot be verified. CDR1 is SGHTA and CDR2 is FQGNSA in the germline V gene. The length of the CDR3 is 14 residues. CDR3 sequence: CASSRTVSGNTIYF.

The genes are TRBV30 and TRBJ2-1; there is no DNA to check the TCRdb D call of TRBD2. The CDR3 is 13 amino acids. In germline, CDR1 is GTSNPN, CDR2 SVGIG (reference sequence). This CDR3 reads CAWRGVRTNEQFF. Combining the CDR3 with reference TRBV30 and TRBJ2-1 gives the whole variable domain SQTIHQWPATLVQPVGSPLSLECTVEGTSNPNLYWYRQAAGRGLQLLFYSVGIGQISSEVPQNLSASRPQDRQFILSSKKLLLSDSGFYLCAWRGVRTNEQFFGPGTRLTVL.

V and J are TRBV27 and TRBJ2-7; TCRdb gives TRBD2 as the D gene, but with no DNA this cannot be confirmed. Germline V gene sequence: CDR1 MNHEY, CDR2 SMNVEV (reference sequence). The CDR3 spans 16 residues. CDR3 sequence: CASSRRASGASYEQYF.

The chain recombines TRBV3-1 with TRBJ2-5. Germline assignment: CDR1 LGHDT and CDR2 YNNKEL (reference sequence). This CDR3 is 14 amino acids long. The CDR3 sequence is CASSVNRVPETQYF.